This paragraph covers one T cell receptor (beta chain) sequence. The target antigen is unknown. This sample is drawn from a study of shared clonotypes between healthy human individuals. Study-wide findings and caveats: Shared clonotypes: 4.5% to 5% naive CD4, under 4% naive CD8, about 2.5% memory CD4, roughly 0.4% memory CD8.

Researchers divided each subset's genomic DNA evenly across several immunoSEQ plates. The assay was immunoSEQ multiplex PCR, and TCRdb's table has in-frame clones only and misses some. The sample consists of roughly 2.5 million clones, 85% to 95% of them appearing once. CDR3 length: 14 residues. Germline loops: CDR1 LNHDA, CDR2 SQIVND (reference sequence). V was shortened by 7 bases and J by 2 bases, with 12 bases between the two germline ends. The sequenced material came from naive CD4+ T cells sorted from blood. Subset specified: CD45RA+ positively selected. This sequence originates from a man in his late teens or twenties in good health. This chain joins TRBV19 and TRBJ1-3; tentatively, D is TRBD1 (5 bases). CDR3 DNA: TGTGCCAGTACGAACGACAGCCCTGGAAACACCATATATTTT. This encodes CASTNDSPGNTIYF.